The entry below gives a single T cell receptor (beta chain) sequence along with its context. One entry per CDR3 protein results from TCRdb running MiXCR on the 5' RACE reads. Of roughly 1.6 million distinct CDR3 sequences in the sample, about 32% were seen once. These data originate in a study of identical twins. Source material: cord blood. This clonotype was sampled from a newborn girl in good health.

The CDR3 DNA reads TGTGCCAGCAGCTCAACATGGGACGAGCAGTACTTC. Amino acid sequence: CASSSTWDEQYF. The chain uses TRBV7-2 and TRBJ2-7; D is ambiguous. The CDR3 runs 12 residues. Germline V lookup: CDR1 SGHTA, CDR2 FQGNSA. Trimming shortened V by 4 bases and J by 5 bases, and 9 bases separated the two germline ends. Looking up the rest from reference TRBV7-2 and TRBJ2-7 gives the full variable domain: GAGVSQSPSNKVTEKGKDVELRCDPISGHTALYWYRQSLGQGLEFLIYFQGNSAPDKSGLPSDRFSAERTGGSVSTLTIQRTQQEDSAVYLCASSSTWDEQYFGPGTRLTVT.